These T cell receptor beta chains were read from a single sample in a study of cytomegalovirus exposure and HLA in healthy donors. Sequencing was performed with immunoSEQ multiplex PCR; in TCRdb, only in-frame clones are kept and a portion is missing. This table has fewer than 200,000 clones, roughly 80% appearing once. Specimen: PBMCs. The receptors here all came from a male donor in good health and CMV-seronegative. Both conserved end residues are trimmed from each CDR3. A D gene is named only where the DNA matches it firmly. Expanded clones are given a class, and other clones once, few, many or no size at all.

D | V | size | CDR3
- | TRBV7-2 | - | ASSLASKYEQF
TRBD1 | TRBV11-2 | - | ASSVNRGRATNEKLF
- | TRBV19 | - | ASSIGQGGETQY
TRBD1 | TRBV6-4 | - | ASRRQGNTGELF
TRBD1 | TRBV18 | - | ASSPPTGTVNTEAF
- | TRBV5-4 | - | ASSLGGPKEQF
TRBD1 | TRBV12-5 | - | ASGLAMPGQGDYT
TRBD1 | TRBV2 | - | ASRAQGQGYGYT
TRBD2 | TRBV10-3 | - | AISEKAGGPLHEQF
TRBD1 | TRBV15 | few | ATSRGGQSNYGYT
- | TRBV14 | - | ASSQDLGRVPNEQF
- | TRBV18 | - | ASSPTPETSYEQY
- | TRBV4-3 | - | ASSQDVGQREQY
- | TRBV5-4 | few | ASSLGSAEAF
TRBD2 | TRBV7-7 | - | ASSRNPGLAGGSPRGDTQY
- | TRBV7-3 | - | ASSLQGGRPTDTQY
TRBD1 | TRBV19 | few | ASSIPPGTGEDEQF